Below are 11 T cell receptor beta chains sequenced from a single sample in a study of cytomegalovirus exposure and HLA in healthy donors. Both 60 Vbeta primers and 13 Jbeta primers went into the PCR. The protocol was immunoSEQ multiplex PCR, while the TCRdb copy is restricted to in-frame clones and leaves out a portion. The data hold tens of thousands of clones, with around 70% observed a single time. Sequenced: PBMCs. The receptors were sampled from a woman in her 30s in good health and CMV-seropositive.

This clone has a single count. The chain uses TRBV14 and TRBJ2-2; TRBD1 matches at 9 bases. There are 15 residues in the CDR3. The V gene end was trimmed by 4 bases and the J gene end by 6 bases; junction bases not matched to a gene: 6. Germline V gene sequence: CDR1 SGHDN, CDR2 FVKESK. In DNA, the CDR3 is TGTGCCAGCAGCCCCCTACAGGGGGCGGCCGGGGAGCTGTTTTTT. Translated, it gives CASSPLQGAAGELFF.

The rearrangement uses TRBV5-1 and TRBJ1-3; weak D call: TRBD1 (5 bases). This CDR3 has 17 amino acids. The V end was cut by 4 bases, the J end by 0 bases, with 17 bases between. The germline V gene encodes CDR1 SGHRS and CDR2 YFSETQ. The CDR3 protein is CASSAAGPRSSGNTIYF. For the CDR3, the DNA is TGCGCCAGCAGCGCGGCGGGGCCTCGGAGCTCTGGAAACACCATATATTTT.

This chain connects TRBV29-1 to TRBJ2-1, with a tentative D call TRBD2 (6 bases). The CDR3 runs 18 residues. Germline values: CDR1 SQVTM, CDR2 ANQGSEA. V was trimmed by 3 bases and J by 4 bases, leaving 25 bases between them. The CDR3 protein is CSVDPSGGPAAPYNEQFF. CDR3 in DNA: TGCAGCGTTGATCCGTCTGGAGGGCCAGCTGCCCCGTACAATGAGCAGTTCTTC.

This sequence joins TRBV5-6 and TRBJ2-7, with 9 nucleotides matching TRBD2. V shed 4 bases, J shed 0 bases, and the junction held 8 bases outside the gene matches. This CDR3 has 16 amino acids. Per the germline V gene, CDR1 is SGHDT and CDR2 is YYEEEE. CDR3 bases: TGTGCCAGCAGCGGACGCGGGGGGGCTGGCTCCTACGAGCAGTACTTC. The encoded protein is CASSGRGGAGSYEQYF. Full variable domain (remainder filled in from reference TRBV5-6 and TRBJ2-7): DAGVTQSPTHLIKTRGQQVTLRCSPKSGHDTVSWYQQALGQGPQFIFQYYEEEERQRGNFPDRFSGHQFPNYSSELNVNALLLGDSALYLCASSGRGGAGSYEQYFGPGTRLTVT.

This rearrangement joins TRBV4-3 to TRBJ1-3; D gene unclear. The CDR3 has 16 amino acids. Deletions cut 0 bases from V and 7 bases from J, with 16 bases between. The germline V gene encodes CDR1 LGHNA and CDR2 YSLEER. The CDR3 coding sequence is TGCGCCAGCAGCCAAGATGTCGGGTATAGAGTCAACACCATATATTTT. Its translation: CASSQDVGYRVNTIYF.

The chain combines TRBV10-1 with TRBJ2-1, with D tentatively TRBD1 (7 bases). The V end was cut by 10 bases, the J end by 7 bases, with 20 bases between. The CDR3 contains 14 residues. Germline V gene sequence: CDR1 WNHNN, CDR2 SYGVQD (reference sequence). This CDR3 is CANVDREVRNEQFF. The CDR3 DNA sequence: TGCGCCAACGTAGACAGGGAGGTGAGAAATGAGCAGTTCTTC.

J is TRBJ1-1 and V is TRBV5-6, with 9 bases lining up with TRBD1. The CDR3 consists of 14 residues. The ends lost 4 bases at V and 7 bases at J; junction bases unmatched: 8. In germline, CDR1 is SGHDT, CDR2 YYEEEE. The CDR3 sequence is CASSQTGGTGEAFF. DNA of the CDR3: TGTGCCAGCAGCCAGACAGGGGGTACGGGTGAAGCTTTCTTT.

This clone showed up just once. This chain joins TRBV6-5 and TRBJ2-3; 8 nucleotides agree with TRBD2. Unmatched junction bases numbered 7, after V lost 2 bases and J lost 6 bases. Germline V gene lookup returns CDR1 MNHEY and CDR2 SVGAGI. The CDR3 is made up of 15 amino acids. The CDR3 sequence is CASSYDGRALDTQYF. CDR3 nucleotides: TGTGCCAGCAGTTACGACGGGAGGGCCCTCGATACGCAGTATTTT.

The gene calls are TRBV10-1 and TRBJ2-5; D might be TRBD1 (5 bases). Germline V gene sequence: CDR1 WNHNN, CDR2 SYGVQD (reference sequence). The CDR3 length is 15 residues. The V end lost 2 bases, the J end lost 5 bases, and 15 bases lay between the germline ends. CDR3 bases: TGCGCCAGCAGTGAGACAGGATCCCCGTACGAGACCCAGTACTTC. Protein sequence: CASSETGSPYETQYF.

CDR3 in amino acids: CASSYGQGANQPQHF. CDR3 coding DNA: TGTGCCAGCAGTTATGGACAGGGGGCGAATCAGCCCCAGCATTTT. The rearrangement joins TRBV6-5 to TRBJ1-5; 11 nucleotides align to TRBD1. The V segment lost 3 bases and the J segment 4 bases; nucleotides outside the gene matches: 2. The germline V gene has CDR1 MNHEY and CDR2 SVGAGI. This CDR3 comprises 15 residues.

The V call is TRBV30, the J call TRBJ1-5; tentatively, D is TRBD1 (6 bases). Germline V lookup: CDR1 GTSNPN, CDR2 SVGIG (reference sequence). Trimming shortened V by 1 base and J by 4 bases, and 17 bases separated the two germline ends. This CDR3 region has 16 residues. The CDR3 loop is CAWSAGLGGANQPQHF. The CDR3 coding sequence is TGTGCCTGGAGTGCCGGCCTTGGGGGGGCAAATCAGCCCCAGCATTTT.